One sample yielded the 32 T cell receptor beta chains listed below, sequenced in a study of cytomegalovirus exposure and HLA in healthy donors (dated by TCRdb to the late 2010s). Library prep was done by the immunoSEQ multiplex PCR assay. For the multiplex PCR, a mixture combining 60 forward primers for TCR Vbeta segments and 13 reverse primers for TCR Jbeta segments was used. Here the immuneACCESS table is served through TCRdb, limited to in-frame sequences with V and J called. Missing clones are a known gap in these copies; in checked studies unresolved V genes cover under half, and the rest lacks a known reason. This sample is represented by 150,000 to 200,000 clones; roughly four fifths of them were singletons. The ten largest clonotypes hold 1.5% to 2% of the sample. Sample: PBMCs. These receptors were collected from a woman younger than 30 in good health and CMV-seronegative.

The chain carries TRBV7-2 and TRBJ2-7; D may be TRBD1 (5 bases). Trimming shortened V by 0 bases and J by 9 bases, and 12 bases separated the two germline ends. Germline assignment: CDR1 SGHTA and CDR2 FQGNSA. The CDR3 loop spans 13 amino acids. CDR3: CASSLAPGQGQYF. The CDR3 DNA is TGTGCCAGCAGCTTAGCCCCCGGACAAGGGCAGTACTTC.

The chain combines TRBV5-1 with TRBJ2-3; the D is unclear. The V end lost 1 base, the J end lost 3 bases, and 3 bases lay between the germline ends. CDR1 SGHRS and CDR2 YFSETQ come from the germline V gene. The CDR3 loop spans 12 amino acids. The CDR3 DNA sequence: TGCGCCAGCAGCTTGCGTACAGATACGCAGTATTTT. Translating gives CASSLRTDTQYF.

Worth noting for this clone: Compared with germline, one end of the junction differs, possibly owing to a read error. The chain recombines TRBV7-9 with TRBJ2-7; the D is unclear. CDR3 length: 13 amino acids. CDR1 SEHNR and CDR2 FQNEAQ come from the germline V gene (reference sequence). This CDR3 reads CSSSSALSYEQYF. CDR3 DNA sequence: TGTTCCAGCAGCTCCGCGTTGTCCTACGAGCAGTACTTC.

V and J are TRBV5-4 and TRBJ2-3; 11 bases are shared with TRBD2. The V gene's germline CDR1 is SGHNT and CDR2 YYREEE (reference sequence). The length of the CDR3 is 16 residues. The V and J ends lost 3 bases and 4 bases, in that order; junction bases with no gene match: 7. The CDR3 sequence is CASSSGLAGGSDTQYF. As DNA, the CDR3 is TGTGCCAGCAGCTCTGGACTAGCGGGTGGGTCAGATACGCAGTATTTT.

The chain links TRBV7-6 to TRBJ2-7; TRBD1 aligns across 9 bases. Germline trimming cut 5 bases from V and 5 bases from J; bases unmatched to any gene: 10. In germline, CDR1 is SGHVS, CDR2 FNYEAQ. The CDR3 loop spans 15 amino acids. CDR3: CASSAGTGKGNEQYF. DNA of the CDR3: TGTGCCAGCAGCGCCGGGACAGGGAAAGGCAACGAGCAGTACTTC.

The chain employs TRBV6-4 and TRBJ1-2; D remains unclear. CDR3 length: 11 residues. Germline V gene lookup returns CDR1 MRHNA and CDR2 SNTAGT. V gave up 6 bases and J gave up 8 bases, with 10 bases separating them. CDR3 nucleotide sequence: TGTGCCAGCAGAGGGAGTGTCGGCTACACCTTC. This encodes CASRGSVGYTF.

V gene TRBV10-2 combines with J gene TRBJ2-7, with D possibly being TRBD2 (5 bases). Per the germline V gene, CDR1 is WSHSY and CDR2 is SAAADI. This CDR3 is 11 amino acids long. The germline V and J ends were trimmed by 11 bases and 3 bases, with 11 bases remaining between them. CDR3 in DNA: TGCGCCCTAACGGCGGGCTACGAGCAGTACTTC. This translates into CALTAGYEQYF.

This rearrangement joins TRBV6-6 to TRBJ2-7; 9 positions match TRBD1. Germline values: CDR1 MNHNY, CDR2 SVGAGI (reference sequence). The V gene end was trimmed by 4 bases and the J gene end by 5 bases; junction bases not matched to a gene: 9. This CDR3 has 15 residues. This chain's CDR3 is CASSWGTGNLNEQYF. CDR3 nucleotide sequence: TGTGCCAGCAGTTGGGGGACAGGGAATCTCAACGAGCAGTACTTC.

This clone occurred a few times. V gene TRBV5-4 combines with J gene TRBJ1-4; 10 bases are a match to TRBD1. Trimming took 3 bases from V and 8 from J; bases not matched to a gene: 7. There are 15 residues in the CDR3. Germline CDR1 is SGHNT and CDR2 is YYREEE (reference sequence). The CDR3 reads CASSWGGTGEEKLFF. DNA of the CDR3: TGTGCCAGCAGCTGGGGGGGGACAGGGGAAGAAAAACTGTTTTTT.

The rearrangement uses TRBV2 and TRBJ2-2; D is unresolved. The CDR3 loop spans 16 amino acids. Germline CDR1 SNHLY, CDR2 FYNNEI. V gave up 4 bases and J gave up 6 bases, with 18 bases separating them. The CDR3 reads CASSVSYTATAGELFF. CDR3 coding DNA: TGTGCCAGCAGTGTTTCCTATACAGCTACGGCCGGGGAGCTGTTTTTT. The complete variable domain, with remaining parts taken from reference TRBV2 and TRBJ2-2, reads EPEVTQTPSHQVTQMGQEVILRCVPISNHLYFYWYRQILGQKVEFLVSFYNNEISEKSEIFDDQFSVERPDGSNFTLKIRSTKLEDSAMYFCASSVSYTATAGELFFGEGSRLTVL.

This chain connects TRBV9 to TRBJ1-3; D is undetermined. The V gene's germline CDR1 is SGDLS and CDR2 YYNGEE. The CDR3 is 14 amino acids. V was clipped by 0 bases and J by 0 bases, with 4 bases between them. The CDR3 nucleotides read TGTGCCAGCAGCGTAGCGAGCTCTGGAAACACCATATATTTT. Its protein product is CASSVASSGNTIYF.

J is TRBJ1-3 and V is TRBV9, with D perhaps TRBD1 (5 bases). V was shortened by 2 bases and J by 0 bases, with 9 bases between the two germline ends. The CDR3 has 15 residues. CDR1 and CDR2 (germline): SGDLS, YYNGEE. DNA of the CDR3: TGTGCCAGCAGCGTTGGACACAGCTCTGGAAACACCATATATTTT. Its translation is CASSVGHSSGNTIYF.

The chain links TRBV6-1 to TRBJ2-7; weak D call: TRBD1 (6 bases). Trimming took off 1 base at V and 6 bases at J, with 16 bases between the two ends. The germline V gene encodes CDR1 MNHNS and CDR2 SASEGT. The length of the CDR3 is 15 residues. DNA for the CDR3: TGTGCCAGCAGTGAAGGGCAGGGGTGGTATGGCGAGCAGTACTTC. Protein product: CASSEGQGWYGEQYF.

This clone was seen once. The V gene is TRBV7-9, the J gene TRBJ1-6; TRBD1 aligns across 10 bases. J lost 6 bases, V lost 5 bases, and 7 bases had no gene match. There are 16 residues in the CDR3. In germline, CDR1 is SEHNR, CDR2 FQNEAQ (reference sequence). CDR3 sequence: CASSRARTGGNSPLHF. CDR3 in DNA: TGTGCCAGCAGCCGAGCCCGGACAGGGGGTAATTCACCCCTCCACTTT.

V usage is TRBV28 and J usage is TRBJ2-1, with TRBD2 identical over 8 bases. Germline lookup yields CDR1 MDHEN and CDR2 SYDVKM. V shed 2 bases and J 2 bases; nucleotides not matched to a gene: 5. This CDR3 region has 16 residues. CDR3 in amino acids: CASSLLAGGAYNEQFF. The CDR3 nucleotides are TGTGCCAGCAGTTTACTGGCGGGAGGAGCCTACAATGAGCAGTTCTTC.

The chain employs TRBV18 and TRBJ2-1; 8 bases line up with TRBD2. The trim removed 3 bases at V and 1 base at J, leaving 11 bases unmatched. The CDR3 has 18 residues. CDR1 is KGHSH, CDR2 LQKENI, per germline. CDR3 loop: CASSPNIISGASYNEQFF. The CDR3 DNA follows: TGTGCCAGCTCACCGAACATCATTAGCGGGGCTTCCTACAATGAGCAGTTCTTC.

The chain is built from TRBV2 and TRBJ1-6, with 8 nucleotides matching TRBD1. Trimming removed 7 bases from V and 6 bases from J; junction bases left unmatched: 8. The CDR3 sequence is 15 residues long. Per the germline V gene, CDR1 is SNHLY and CDR2 is FYNNEI. The CDR3, as DNA: TGTGCCAGCACCGATTTGGGACAGGCTAATTCACCCCTCCACTTT. Translating it yields CASTDLGQANSPLHF.

CDR3 sequence (DNA): TGTGCCAGCAGTGCAGAGGACAGGTGGTTAGGGCAGCCCCAGCATTTT. It codes for CASSAEDRWLGQPQHF. The chain has TRBV6-1 and TRBJ1-5, with 7 bases aligning to TRBD1. The junction had 13 bases not matched to a gene; V was cut back by 4 bases and J by 7 bases. The length of the CDR3 is 16 residues. Germline CDR1 reads MNHNS; CDR2 reads SASEGT.

The J gene is TRBJ2-3, the V gene TRBV5-4; 8 bases are a match to TRBD2. After removal of 0 bases from V and 0 bases from J, the junction contained 6 bases not matched to a gene. The germline V gene encodes CDR1 SGHNT and CDR2 YYREEE (reference sequence). The CDR3 has 17 amino acids. DNA of the CDR3: TGTGCCAGCAGCTTGGGGCCTAGCGGGCGAAGCACAGATACGCAGTATTTT. This sequence encodes CASSLGPSGRSTDTQYF.

CDR3 loop: CASSLVTDYGTGGHEQYF. The DNA of the CDR3 is TGTGCCAGCAGTTTAGTAACGGATTATGGGACAGGGGGCCACGAGCAGTACTTC. The rearrangement links TRBV28 to TRBJ2-7; 12 positions match TRBD1. Germline loops: CDR1 MDHEN, CDR2 SYDVKM. Trimming at V came to 2 bases and at J to 5 bases, leaving 13 bases not matched to a gene. There are 18 residues in the CDR3.

The gene calls are TRBV6-5 and TRBJ1-2; D unclear. Trimming took 0 bases from V and 6 from J, leaving 8 bases between them. This CDR3 region has 13 residues. Germline loops: CDR1 MNHEY, CDR2 SVGAGI. The chain's CDR3 is CASSYSSGDGYTF. The CDR3 nucleotides are TGTGCCAGCAGTTACTCCTCCGGGGATGGCTACACCTTC.

A remark on this clone: Sequence at one end of the junction differs from germline and may be a read error. The CDR3 sequence: CSSSFSGTHQAETQYF. CDR3 in DNA: TGTTCCAGCAGCTTCTCCGGGACACACCAGGCAGAGACCCAGTACTTC. The chain uses TRBV7-9 and TRBJ2-5; maybe TRBD1 (6 bases). The V gene's germline CDR1 is SEHNR and CDR2 FQNEAQ (reference sequence). CDR3 length equals 16 residues.

The V and J genes are TRBV5-8 and TRBJ1-5; 10 bases line up with TRBD1. V was clipped by 3 bases and J by 7 bases; unmatched bases: 7. Germline V gene data show CDR1 as SGHTS and CDR2 as YDEGEE. This CDR3 region has 15 residues. The CDR3 nucleotides are TGTGCCAGCAGCTGGGGACAGGGGAGGTTACAGCCCCAGCATTTT. It specifies CASSWGQGRLQPQHF.

This clone was seen once. V usage is TRBV4-2 and J usage is TRBJ2-7; 9 bases match TRBD2. Germline V gene lookup returns CDR1 LGHNA and CDR2 YNFKEQ. V lost 0 bases, J lost 1 base, and 10 bases stayed unmatched. The CDR3 has 18 residues. The CDR3 DNA reads TGTGCCAGCAGCCAAGATTGGGAGCTAGCGGGGACATCCTACGAGCAGTACTTC. Its translation is CASSQDWELAGTSYEQYF.

J is TRBJ2-1 and V is TRBV28; 8 nucleotides align to TRBD2. The CDR3 has 16 residues. Trimming removed 6 bases from V and 4 bases from J; junction bases left unmatched: 11. Germline V gives CDR1 MDHEN, CDR2 SYDVKM. In DNA form, the CDR3 reads TGTGCCAGCAGACTCGGGACTAGTTTGGGATACAATGAGCAGTTCTTC. Translated: CASRLGTSLGYNEQFF.

The chain joins TRBV15 to TRBJ1-2; 7 bases map to TRBD1. The CDR3 contains 13 residues. V lost 6 bases to trimming and J lost 8 bases; unmatched junction nucleotides: 9. CDR1 and CDR2 from the germline V gene are LNHNV and YYDKDF (reference sequence). The CDR3 loop reads CATSPAGGIGYTF. Here the CDR3 DNA reads TGTGCCACCAGTCCGGCAGGGGGGATAGGCTACACCTTC.

The chain combines TRBV29-1 with TRBJ2-3; the match to TRBD2 covers 11 bases. CDR1 and CDR2 from the germline V gene are SQVTM and ANQGSEA. Trimming cost V 8 bases and J 0 bases; bases outside gene matches: 13. The CDR3 is made up of 17 amino acids. CDR3: CSTTRTSGPFSTDTQYF. DNA for the CDR3: TGCAGCACCACCCGGACTAGCGGGCCCTTTAGCACAGATACGCAGTATTTT.

This clone was detected only a few times. Other DNA sequences from this sample encode an identical CDR3 as well. The chain joins TRBV27 to TRBJ2-7; tentative D call: TRBD1 (5 bases). Germline loops: CDR1 MNHEY, CDR2 SMNVEV (reference sequence). This CDR3 has 13 residues. Trimming stripped 2 bases from V and 3 bases from J, with 8 bases between. Here the CDR3 reads CASSLGTGYEQYF. CDR3 in DNA: TGTGCCAGCAGTTTAGGTACAGGCTACGAGCAGTACTTC.

The CDR3 DNA sequence: TGTGCCAGTAGTATAGATGTACAGGGGAACTATGGCTACACCTTC. Residues: CASSIDVQGNYGYTF. The chain links TRBV19 to TRBJ1-2; TRBD1 matches 7 bases. Germline V lookup: CDR1 LNHDA, CDR2 SQIVND (reference sequence). This CDR3 is built from 15 residues. The ends lost 0 bases at V and 2 bases at J; junction bases unmatched: 3.

A few counts support this clone. The V call is TRBV11-3, the J call TRBJ2-1, with D hard to call. Germline V CDR1 and CDR2: SGHNT, YENEEA. The CDR3 is 12 residues long. V was shortened by 3 bases and J by 8 bases, with 8 bases between the two germline ends. CDR3 bases: TGTGCCAGCAGCTTCCTGGGCTATGAGCAGTTCTTC. Protein product: CASSFLGYEQFF.

CDR3 nucleotides: TGTGCCAGCAACGACCCCGGGACAGGCGACAATGAGCAGTTCTTC. This sequence encodes CASNDPGTGDNEQFF. This rearrangement joins TRBV6-5 to TRBJ2-1, with TRBD1 matching 8 bases. J lost 5 bases, V lost 7 bases, and 10 bases had no gene match. The CDR3 is made up of 15 amino acids. CDR1 MNHEY and CDR2 SVGAGI come from the germline V gene.

V gene TRBV19 combines with J gene TRBJ2-7, with 9 positions matching TRBD1. Germline CDR1 LNHDA, CDR2 SQIVND (reference sequence). The CDR3 sequence is 17 residues long. The V and J ends lost 4 bases and 3 bases, in that order; junction bases with no gene match: 13. The CDR3 coding sequence is TGTGCCAGTAGTAAGAAGGGACAGGGAAGCCTAAACTACGAGCAGTACTTC. It yields the protein CASSKKGQGSLNYEQYF.